Detailed here is one TCR beta chain. Its target is not known. Germline V gene data show CDR1 as SGHNT and CDR2 as YYREEE (reference sequence). V lost 4 bases to trimming and J lost 6 bases, with 16 bases between them. The CDR3 sequence is 14 residues long. Study-wide findings and caveats: In terms of TCR gene usage, tumor memory CD4+ T cells clustered together with blood and lymph node memory CD4+ cells, as well as with lymph node naive CD4+ cells.

TCRdb ran MiXCR on the 5' RACE reads and lists one entry per CDR3 protein. The sample carries tens of thousands of distinct CDR3 sequences, roughly 28% recorded once. The sequencing sample was made of naive CD4+ T cells sorted from blood. Subset in this sample: naive CD4+ T cells, CD4+CD45RA+CD25-. The sequence was collected from a female donor with breast cancer. The rearrangement joins TRBV5-4 to TRBJ1-1; the D is unclear. CDR3 region: CASSAEQLRAEAFF. CDR3 nucleotide sequence: TGTGCCAGCAGCGCGGAACAGCTTAGGGCTGAAGCTTTCTTT.